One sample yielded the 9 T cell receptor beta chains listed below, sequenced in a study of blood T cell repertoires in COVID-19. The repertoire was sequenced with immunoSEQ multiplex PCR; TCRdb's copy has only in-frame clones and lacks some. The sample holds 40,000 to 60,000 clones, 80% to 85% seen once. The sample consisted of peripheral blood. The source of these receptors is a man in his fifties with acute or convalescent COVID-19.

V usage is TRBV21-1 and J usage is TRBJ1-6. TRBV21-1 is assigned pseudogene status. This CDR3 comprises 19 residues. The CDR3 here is CASSKELAEGRSYNSPLHF. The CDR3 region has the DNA TGTGCCAGCAGCAAAGAGCTTGCGGAGGGTCGCTCCTATAATTCACCCCTCCACTTT.

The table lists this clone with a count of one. This chain's CDR3 is CASRGPSGGPTDTQYF. DNA of the CDR3: TGTGCCAGCAGGGGTCCTAGCGGGGGGCCCACAGATACGCAGTATTTT. The gene calls are TRBV7-7 and TRBJ2-3, with 11 bases fitting TRBD2. CDR1 and CDR2 (germline): SSHAT, FNYEAQ (reference sequence). The CDR3 has 16 amino acids. V gave up 6 bases and J gave up 2 bases; unmatched junction bases: 7.

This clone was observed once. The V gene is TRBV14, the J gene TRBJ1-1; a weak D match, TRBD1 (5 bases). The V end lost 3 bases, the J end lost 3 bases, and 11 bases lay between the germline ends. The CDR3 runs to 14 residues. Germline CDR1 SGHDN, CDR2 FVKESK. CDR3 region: CASSQGLWYTEAFF. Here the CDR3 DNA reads TGTGCCAGCAGCCAGGGGCTATGGTACACTGAAGCTTTCTTT.

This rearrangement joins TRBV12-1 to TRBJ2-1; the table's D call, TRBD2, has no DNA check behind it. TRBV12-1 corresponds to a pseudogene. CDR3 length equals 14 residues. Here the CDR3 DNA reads TGTGCCAGCAGCTTTGCTGCGGGGGGGCAGTGGCAGTTCTTC. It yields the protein CASSFAAGGQWQFF.

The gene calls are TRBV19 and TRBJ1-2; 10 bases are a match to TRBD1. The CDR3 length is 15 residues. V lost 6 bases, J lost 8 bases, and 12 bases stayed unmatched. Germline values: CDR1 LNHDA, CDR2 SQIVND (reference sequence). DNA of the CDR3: TGTGCCAGTAGGGAACAGACAGGGGGCGCTTCCGGCTACACCTTC. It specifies CASREQTGGASGYTF. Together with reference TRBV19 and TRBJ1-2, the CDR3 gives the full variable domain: DGGITQSPKYLFRKEGQNVTLSCEQNLNHDAMYWYRQDPGQGLRLIYYSQIVNDFQKGDIAEGYSVSREKKESFPLTVTSAQKNPTAFYLCASREQTGGASGYTFGSGTRLTVV.

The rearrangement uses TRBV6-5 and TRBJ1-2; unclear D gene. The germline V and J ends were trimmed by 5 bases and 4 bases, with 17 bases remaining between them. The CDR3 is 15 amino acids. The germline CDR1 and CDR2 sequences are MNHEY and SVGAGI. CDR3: CASSTEHRSAYGYTF. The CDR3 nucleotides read TGTGCCAGCAGTACAGAGCACCGTTCTGCCTATGGCTACACCTTC.

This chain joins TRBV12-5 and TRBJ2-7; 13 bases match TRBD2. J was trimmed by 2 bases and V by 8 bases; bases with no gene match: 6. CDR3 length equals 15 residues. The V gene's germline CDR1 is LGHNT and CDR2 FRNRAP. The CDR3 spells CASPGLAGPTYEQYF. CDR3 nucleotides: TGTGCTAGTCCGGGACTAGCGGGACCTACCTACGAGCAGTACTTC.

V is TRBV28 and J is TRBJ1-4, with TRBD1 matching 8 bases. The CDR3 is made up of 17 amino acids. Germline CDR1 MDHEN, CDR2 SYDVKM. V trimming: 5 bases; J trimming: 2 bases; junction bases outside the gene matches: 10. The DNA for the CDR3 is TGTGCCAGCAGTCCGACGACAGGGGCGAGGACTAATGAAAAACTGTTTTTT. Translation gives CASSPTTGARTNEKLFF.

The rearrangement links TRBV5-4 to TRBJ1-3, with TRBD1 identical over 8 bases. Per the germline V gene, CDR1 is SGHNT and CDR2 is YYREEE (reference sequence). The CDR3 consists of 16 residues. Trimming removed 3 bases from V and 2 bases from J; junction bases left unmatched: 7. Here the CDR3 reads CASSSDRDGAGNTIYF. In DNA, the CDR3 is TGTGCCAGCAGCTCGGACAGGGATGGGGCTGGAAACACCATATATTTT. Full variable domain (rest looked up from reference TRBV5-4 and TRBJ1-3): ETGVTQSPTHLIKTRGQQVTLRCSSQSGHNTVSWYQQALGQGPQFIFQYYREEENGRGNFPPRFSGLQFPNYSSELNVNALELDDSALYLCASSSDRDGAGNTIYFGEGSWLTVV.